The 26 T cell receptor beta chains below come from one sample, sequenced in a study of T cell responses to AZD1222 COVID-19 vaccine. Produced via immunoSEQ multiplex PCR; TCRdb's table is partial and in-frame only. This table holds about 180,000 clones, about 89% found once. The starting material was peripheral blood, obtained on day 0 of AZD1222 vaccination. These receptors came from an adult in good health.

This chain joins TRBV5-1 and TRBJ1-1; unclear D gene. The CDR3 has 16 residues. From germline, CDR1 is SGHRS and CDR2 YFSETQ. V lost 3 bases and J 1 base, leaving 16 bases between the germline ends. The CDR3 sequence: CASSSASGAGNTEAFF. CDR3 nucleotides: TGCGCCAGCAGCTCTGCCTCGGGCGCGGGGAACACTGAAGCTTTCTTT.

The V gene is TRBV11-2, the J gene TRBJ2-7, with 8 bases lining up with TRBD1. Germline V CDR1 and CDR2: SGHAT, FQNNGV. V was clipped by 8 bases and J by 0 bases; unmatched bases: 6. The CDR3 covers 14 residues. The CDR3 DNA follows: TGTGCCAGCCAGCCAGGGACAGGCTCCTACGAGCAGTACTTC. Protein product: CASQPGTGSYEQYF. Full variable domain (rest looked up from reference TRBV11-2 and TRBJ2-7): EAGVAQSPRYKIIEKRQSVAFWCNPISGHATLYWYQQILGQGPKLLIQFQNNGVVDDSQLPKDRFSAERLKGVDSTLKIQPAKLEDSAVYLCASQPGTGSYEQYFGPGTRLTVT.

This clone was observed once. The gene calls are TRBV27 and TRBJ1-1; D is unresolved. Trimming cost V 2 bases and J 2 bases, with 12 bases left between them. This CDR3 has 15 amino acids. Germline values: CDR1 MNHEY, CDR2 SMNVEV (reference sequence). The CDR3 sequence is CASSLNKVVNTEAFF. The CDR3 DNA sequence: TGTGCCAGCAGTTTAAACAAGGTTGTAAACACTGAAGCTTTCTTT.

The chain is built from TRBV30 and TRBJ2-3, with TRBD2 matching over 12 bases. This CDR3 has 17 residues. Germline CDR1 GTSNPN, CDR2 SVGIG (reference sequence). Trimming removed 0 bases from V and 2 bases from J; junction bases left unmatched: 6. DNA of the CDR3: TGTGCCTGGAGTGTAGACCTAGCGGGAGGGTACACAGATACGCAGTATTTT. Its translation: CAWSVDLAGGYTDTQYF.

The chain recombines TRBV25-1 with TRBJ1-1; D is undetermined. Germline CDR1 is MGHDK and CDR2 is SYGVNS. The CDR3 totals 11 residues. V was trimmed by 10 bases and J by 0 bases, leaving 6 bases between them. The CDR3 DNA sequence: TGTGCCATACTAGTGAACACTGAAGCTTTCTTT. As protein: CAILVNTEAFF.

The CDR3, as DNA: TGTGCCAGCAGCCAGACGGGATTTGCGATTAACGAGCAGTACTTC. Translated, it gives CASSQTGFAINEQYF. The chain is built from TRBV4-2 and TRBJ2-7; maybe TRBD2 (5 bases). There are 15 residues in the CDR3. Germline loops: CDR1 LGHNA, CDR2 YNFKEQ. Trimming took off 3 bases at V and 5 bases at J, with 17 bases between the two ends.

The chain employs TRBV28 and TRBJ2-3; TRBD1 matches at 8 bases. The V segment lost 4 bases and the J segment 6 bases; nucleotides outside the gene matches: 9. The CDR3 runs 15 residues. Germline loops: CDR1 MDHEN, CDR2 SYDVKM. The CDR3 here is CASSYPGQGSDTQYF. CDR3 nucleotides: TGTGCCAGCAGTTACCCTGGACAGGGTTCGGATACGCAGTATTTT. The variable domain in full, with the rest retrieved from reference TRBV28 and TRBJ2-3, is DVKVTQSSRYLVKRTGEKVFLECVQDMDHENMFWYRQDPGLGLRLIYFSYDVKMKEKGDIPEGYSVSREKKERFSLILESASTNQTSMYLCASSYPGQGSDTQYFGPGTRLTVL.

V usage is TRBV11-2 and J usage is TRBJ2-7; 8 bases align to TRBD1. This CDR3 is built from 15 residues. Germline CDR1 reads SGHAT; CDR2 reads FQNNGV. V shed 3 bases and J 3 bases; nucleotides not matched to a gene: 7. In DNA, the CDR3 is TGTGCCAGCAGCTTTGCCGGGACAGGCCGCTACGAGCAGTACTTC. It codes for CASSFAGTGRYEQYF.

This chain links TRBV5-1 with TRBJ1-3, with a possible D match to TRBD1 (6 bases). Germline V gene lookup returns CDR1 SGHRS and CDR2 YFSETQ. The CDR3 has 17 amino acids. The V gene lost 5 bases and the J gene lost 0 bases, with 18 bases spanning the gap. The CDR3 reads CASSHVPDRSSGNTIYF. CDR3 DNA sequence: TGCGCCAGCAGTCATGTCCCCGACAGGAGCTCTGGAAACACCATATATTTT.

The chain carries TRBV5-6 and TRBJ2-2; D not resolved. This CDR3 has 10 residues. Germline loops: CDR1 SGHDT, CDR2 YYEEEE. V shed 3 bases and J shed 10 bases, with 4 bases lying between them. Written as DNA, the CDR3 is TGTGCCAGCAGCTCACAGGAGCTGTTTTTT. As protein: CASSSQELFF.

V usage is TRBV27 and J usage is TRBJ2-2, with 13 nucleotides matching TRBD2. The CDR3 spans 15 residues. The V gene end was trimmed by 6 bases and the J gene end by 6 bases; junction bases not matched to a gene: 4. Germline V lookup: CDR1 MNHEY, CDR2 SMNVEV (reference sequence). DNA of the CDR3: TGTGCCAGCAGAGGACTAGCGGGAGTACCCGGGGAGCTGTTTTTT. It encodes CASRGLAGVPGELFF.

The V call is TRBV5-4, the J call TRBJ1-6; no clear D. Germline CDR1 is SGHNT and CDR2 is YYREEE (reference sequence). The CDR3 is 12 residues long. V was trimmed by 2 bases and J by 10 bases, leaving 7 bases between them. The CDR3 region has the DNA TGTGCCAGCAGCTTTGGGGAGTCACCCCTCCACTTT. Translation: CASSFGESPLHF.

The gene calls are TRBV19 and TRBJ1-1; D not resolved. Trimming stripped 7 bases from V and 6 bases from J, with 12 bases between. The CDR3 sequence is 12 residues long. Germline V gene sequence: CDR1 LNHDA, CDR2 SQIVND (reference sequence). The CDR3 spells CASIRGAAEAFF. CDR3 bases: TGTGCCAGTATCCGGGGTGCGGCTGAAGCTTTCTTT.

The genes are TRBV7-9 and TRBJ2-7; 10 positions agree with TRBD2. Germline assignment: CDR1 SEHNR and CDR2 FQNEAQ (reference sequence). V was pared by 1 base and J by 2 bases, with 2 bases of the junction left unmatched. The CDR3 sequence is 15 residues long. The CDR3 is CASSLELAGTYEQYF. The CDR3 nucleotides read TGTGCCAGCAGCTTAGAACTAGCGGGGACCTACGAGCAGTACTTC.

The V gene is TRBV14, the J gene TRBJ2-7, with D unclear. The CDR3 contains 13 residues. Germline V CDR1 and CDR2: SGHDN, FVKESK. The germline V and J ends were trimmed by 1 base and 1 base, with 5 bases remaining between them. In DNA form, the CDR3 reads TGTGCCAGCAGCCAAGTCGGATCCTACGAGCAGTACTTC. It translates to CASSQVGSYEQYF.

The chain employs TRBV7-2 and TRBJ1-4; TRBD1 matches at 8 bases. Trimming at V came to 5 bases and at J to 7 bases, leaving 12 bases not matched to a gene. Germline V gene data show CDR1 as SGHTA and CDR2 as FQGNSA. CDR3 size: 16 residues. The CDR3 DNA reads TGTGCCAGCAGCGCAACCAGGGGGCGGTTTGGTGAAAAACTGTTTTTT. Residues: CASSATRGRFGEKLFF.

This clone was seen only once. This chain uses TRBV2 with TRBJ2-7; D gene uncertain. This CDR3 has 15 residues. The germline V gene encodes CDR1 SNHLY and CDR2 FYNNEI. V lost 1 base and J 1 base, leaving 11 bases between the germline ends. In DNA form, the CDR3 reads TGTGCCAGCAGTGAAGAGGGTGGCAGGTCCTACGAGCAGTACTTC. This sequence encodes CASSEEGGRSYEQYF.

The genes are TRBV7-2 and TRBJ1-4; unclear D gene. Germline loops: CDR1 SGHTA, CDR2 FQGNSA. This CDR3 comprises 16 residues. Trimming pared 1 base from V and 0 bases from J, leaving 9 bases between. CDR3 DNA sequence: TGTGCCAGCAGCTTAGGAGACACCTCAACTAATGAAAAACTGTTTTTT. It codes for CASSLGDTSTNEKLFF.

For the CDR3, the DNA is TGCGCCAGCAGCGCAACTAGGAGCTCCTACAATGAGCAGTTCTTC. Its translation: CASSATRSSYNEQFF. The rearrangement joins TRBV5-1 to TRBJ2-1, with D possibly TRBD2 on 5 matching bases. Germline loops: CDR1 SGHRS, CDR2 YFSETQ. The CDR3 is 15 residues long. With 4 bases removed from V and 0 bases from J, the gap between germline ends came to 11 bases. Full variable domain (rest looked up from reference TRBV5-1 and TRBJ2-1): KAGVTQTPRYLIKTRGQQVTLSCSPISGHRSVSWYQQTPGQGLQFLFEYFSETQRNKGNFPGRFSGRQFSNSRSEMNVSTLELGDSALYLCASSATRSSYNEQFFGPGTRLTVL.

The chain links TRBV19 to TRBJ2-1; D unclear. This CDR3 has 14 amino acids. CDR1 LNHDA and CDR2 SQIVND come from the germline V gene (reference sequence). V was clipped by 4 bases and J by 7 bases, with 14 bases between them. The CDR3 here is CASSTSGVRNEQFF. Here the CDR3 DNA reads TGTGCCAGTAGTACGAGTGGGGTTCGTAATGAGCAGTTCTTC.

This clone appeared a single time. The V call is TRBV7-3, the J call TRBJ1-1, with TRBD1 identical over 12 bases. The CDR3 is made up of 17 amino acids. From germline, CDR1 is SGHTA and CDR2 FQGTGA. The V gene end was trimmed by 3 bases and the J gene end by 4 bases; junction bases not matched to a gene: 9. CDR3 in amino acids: CASSLLGTGGGFTEAFF. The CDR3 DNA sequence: TGTGCCAGCAGCTTGCTAGGGACAGGGGGCGGTTTCACTGAAGCTTTCTTT.

CDR3 sequence reads: CASSPRETLAKNIQYF. The CDR3 nucleotides read TGTGCCAGCAGTCCCCGGGAGACACTAGCCAAAAACATTCAGTACTTC. The V gene is TRBV2, the J gene TRBJ2-4; a possible D gene is TRBD2 (6 bases). V was cut by 5 bases and J by 0 bases, with 14 bases left in between. Germline V gene data show CDR1 as SNHLY and CDR2 as FYNNEI. The CDR3 extends over 16 amino acids.

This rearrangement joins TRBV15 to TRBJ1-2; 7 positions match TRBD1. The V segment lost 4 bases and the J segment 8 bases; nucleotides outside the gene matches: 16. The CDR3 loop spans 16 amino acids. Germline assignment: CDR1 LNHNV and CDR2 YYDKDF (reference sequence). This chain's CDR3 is CATSNNSDRAGRGYTF. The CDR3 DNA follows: TGTGCCACCAGCAATAATAGCGACAGGGCAGGGAGGGGCTACACCTTC. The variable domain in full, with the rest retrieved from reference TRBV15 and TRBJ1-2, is DAMVIQNPRYQVTQFGKPVTLSCSQTLNHNVMYWYQQKSSQAPKLLFHYYDKDFNNEADTPDNFQSRRPNTSFCFLDIRSPGLGDTAMYLCATSNNSDRAGRGYTFGSGTRLTVV.

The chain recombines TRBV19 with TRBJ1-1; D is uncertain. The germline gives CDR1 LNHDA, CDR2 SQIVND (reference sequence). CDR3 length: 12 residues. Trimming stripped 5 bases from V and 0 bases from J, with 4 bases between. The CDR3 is CASSVMNTEAFF. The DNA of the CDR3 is TGTGCCAGTAGTGTCATGAACACTGAAGCTTTCTTT.

CDR3 sequence: CASSRGAHEGVGEQFF. DNA of the CDR3: TGCGCCAGCTCAAGGGGGGCCCACGAGGGGGTGGGTGAGCAGTTCTTC. The V gene is TRBV5-1, the J gene TRBJ2-1, with D perhaps assigned TRBD1 or TRBD2 (6 bases each). Germline V gene lookup returns CDR1 SGHRS and CDR2 YFSETQ. V lost 7 bases and J 9 bases, leaving 26 bases between the germline ends. The CDR3 runs to 16 residues.

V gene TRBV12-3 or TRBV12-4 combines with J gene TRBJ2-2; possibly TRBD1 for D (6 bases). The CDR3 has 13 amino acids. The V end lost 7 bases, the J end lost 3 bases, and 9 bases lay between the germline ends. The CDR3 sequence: CASKWTDTGELFF. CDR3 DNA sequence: TGTGCCAGCAAGTGGACAGACACCGGGGAGCTGTTTTTT.